The rows below give T cell receptor beta chains drawn from one sample of a study of shared clonotypes between healthy human individuals. Only in-frame clones appear in the TCRdb table, and some are missing; sequencing was by immunoSEQ multiplex PCR. The table lists around 2.5 million clones, over 85% of them singletons. The sample comprised naive CD4+ T cells from PBMCs. All receptors come from a man younger than 30 in good health. Some clones in this sample may be carry-over from other donors' samples. Both conserved end residues are part of each CDR3. A D gene is named only where the DNA matches it firmly. Only part of the rows carry a size: once, few, many, or a class if the clone is expanded.

V gene: TRBV28; CDR3 length: 14; clone size: .; J gene: TRBJ2-2; D gene: TRBD2; CDR3 DNA: TGTGCCAGCGGAGCTAGCGGCATAACCGGGGAGCTGTTTTTT; CDR3 protein: CASGASGITGELFF
V gene: TRBV10-3; CDR3 length: 16; clone size: .; J gene: TRBJ2-2; D gene: TRBD2; CDR3 DNA: TGTGCCATCAAGAGGACTAGCGGGTCGAACACCGGGGAGCTGTTTTTT; CDR3 protein: CAIKRTSGSNTGELFF
V gene: TRBV5-1; CDR3 length: 12; clone size: .; J gene: TRBJ2-3; D gene: .; CDR3 DNA: TGCGCCAGCAGCTTGGGGTTGGATACGCAGTATTTT; CDR3 protein: CASSLGLDTQYF
V gene: TRBV2; CDR3 length: 12; clone size: once; J gene: TRBJ2-3; D gene: .; CDR3 DNA: TGTGCCAGCGGGCTAGCGTCAGATACGCAGTATTTT; CDR3 protein: CASGLASDTQYF
V gene: TRBV10-3; CDR3 length: 17; clone size: .; J gene: TRBJ2-5; D gene: .; CDR3 DNA: TGTGCCATCAGTGAGTCGGGTATCTGGACATCCAAGAAAACCCAGTACTTC; CDR3 protein: CAISESGIWTSKKTQYF
V gene: TRBV29-1; CDR3 length: 16; clone size: once; J gene: TRBJ2-7; D gene: TRBD2; CDR3 DNA: TGCAGCGTCAGACCGGGACTAGCGGGAGGGGACAACGAGCAGTACTTC; CDR3 protein: CSVRPGLAGGDNEQYF
V gene: TRBV7-2; CDR3 length: 15; clone size: once; J gene: TRBJ2-3; D gene: TRBD2; CDR3 DNA: TGTGCCAGCAGCTCTTTAGCGGGAGAGGTAGATACGCAGTATTTT; CDR3 protein: CASSSLAGEVDTQYF
V gene: TRBV7-2; CDR3 length: 15; clone size: .; J gene: TRBJ1-2; D gene: .; CDR3 DNA: TGTGCCAGCAGCCCAATGGCGGGGGGAGGCTATGGCTACACCTTC; CDR3 protein: CASSPMAGGGYGYTF
V gene: TRBV18; CDR3 length: 15; clone size: .; J gene: TRBJ1-2; D gene: TRBD1; CDR3 DNA: TGTGCCAGCTCACCACGGCAGGGGGCGGAGTATGGCTACACCTTC; CDR3 protein: CASSPRQGAEYGYTF
V gene: TRBV9; CDR3 length: 16; clone size: .; J gene: TRBJ1-4; D gene: .; CDR3 DNA: TGTGCCAGCAGCGTAGGGGTAGGCAGAAAAGATGAAAAACTGTTTTTT; CDR3 protein: CASSVGVGRKDEKLFF
V gene: TRBV4-1; CDR3 length: 17; clone size: .; J gene: TRBJ2-2; D gene: TRBD2; CDR3 DNA: TGCGCCAGCAGCCAAGAACGACTAGCGGGAAACACCGGGGAGCTGTTTTTT; CDR3 protein: CASSQERLAGNTGELFF
V gene: TRBV5-1; CDR3 length: 14; clone size: once; J gene: TRBJ2-2; D gene: TRBD1; CDR3 DNA: TGCGCCAGCAGCCTTCGACAGGGGTACGGGGAGCTGTTTTTT; CDR3 protein: CASSLRQGYGELFF
V gene: TRBV5-4; CDR3 length: 16; clone size: .; J gene: TRBJ2-7; D gene: TRBD1; CDR3 DNA: TGTGCCAGCAGCCCCTCCTCCGGGACAGGGTATTCCGAGCAGTACTTC; CDR3 protein: CASSPSSGTGYSEQYF
V gene: TRBV5-1; CDR3 length: 14; clone size: .; J gene: TRBJ1-2; D gene: TRBD1; CDR3 DNA: TGCGCCAGCAGCTCCAGGACAGGGAACTATGGCTACACCTTC; CDR3 protein: CASSSRTGNYGYTF
V gene: TRBV29-1; CDR3 length: 12; clone size: .; J gene: TRBJ2-2; D gene: TRBD1; CDR3 DNA: TGCAGCGTACACAGGGGAACCGGGGAGCTGTTTTTT; CDR3 protein: CSVHRGTGELFF
V gene: TRBV11-2; CDR3 length: 18; clone size: .; J gene: TRBJ2-1; D gene: TRBD2; CDR3 DNA: TGTGCCAGCAGCCCGGGCCGGACTAGCGGGTACAATTACAATGAGCAGTTCTTC; CDR3 protein: CASSPGRTSGYNYNEQFF
V gene: TRBV28; CDR3 length: 12; clone size: .; J gene: TRBJ1-1; D gene: .; CDR3 DNA: TGTGCCACACGGGGCCAGAACACTGAAGCTTTCTTT; CDR3 protein: CATRGQNTEAFF
V gene: TRBV30; CDR3 length: 13; clone size: .; J gene: TRBJ2-6; D gene: .; CDR3 DNA: TGTGCCTGGAGTGGGGCTGGGGCCAACGTCCTGACTTTC; CDR3 protein: CAWSGAGANVLTF
V gene: TRBV7-9; CDR3 length: 12; clone size: .; J gene: TRBJ1-1; D gene: TRBD1; CDR3 DNA: TGTGCCAGCAGCCCTGGACAGGGTGAAGCTTTCTTT; CDR3 protein: CASSPGQGEAFF
V gene: TRBV19; CDR3 length: 15; clone size: .; J gene: TRBJ1-2; D gene: .; CDR3 DNA: TGTGCCAGTAGTATTCAGGACCCACCTAACTATGGCTACACCTTC; CDR3 protein: CASSIQDPPNYGYTF
V gene: TRBV7-2; CDR3 length: 14; clone size: .; J gene: TRBJ2-5; D gene: .; CDR3 DNA: TGTGCCAGCAGCTTAGCAGGGGAAGTTTTTGGCCAGTACTTC; CDR3 protein: CASSLAGEVFGQYF
V gene: TRBV4-1; CDR3 length: 16; clone size: .; J gene: TRBJ2-1; D gene: TRBD1; CDR3 DNA: TGCGCCAGCAGCCAAGATTCGTGGCAGGGGGACAATGAGCAGTTCTTC; CDR3 protein: CASSQDSWQGDNEQFF
V gene: TRBV9; CDR3 length: 16; clone size: .; J gene: TRBJ1-5; D gene: .; CDR3 DNA: TGTGCCAGCAGCGTAGGGGCGGGTGGGGGCAATCAGCCCCAGCATTTT; CDR3 protein: CASSVGAGGGNQPQHF
V gene: TRBV27; CDR3 length: 13; clone size: .; J gene: TRBJ1-2; D gene: .; CDR3 DNA: TGTGCCAGCAGGCCCACAGGGAACTATGGCTACACCTTC; CDR3 protein: CASRPTGNYGYTF
V gene: TRBV12-2; CDR3 length: 16; clone size: .; J gene: TRBJ1-3; D gene: .; CDR3 DNA: TGTGCAAGTCGCTTACTAAAATTTATTCGGGGTTACACCATATATTTT; CDR3 protein: CASRLLKFIRGYTIYF
V gene: TRBV28; CDR3 length: 15; clone size: .; J gene: TRBJ2-5; D gene: TRBD2; CDR3 DNA: TGTGCCAGCAGTCCGGGACTAGCGGGAATAGAGACCCAGTACTTC; CDR3 protein: CASSPGLAGIETQYF
V gene: TRBV28; CDR3 length: 13; clone size: .; J gene: TRBJ1-2; D gene: TRBD1; CDR3 DNA: TGTGCCAGCAGGTTGGGGACAGACTATGGCTACACCTTC; CDR3 protein: CASRLGTDYGYTF
V gene: TRBV19; CDR3 length: 13; clone size: .; J gene: TRBJ1-1; D gene: .; CDR3 DNA: TGTGCCAGTAGTATAGAAAGAGGGACTGAAGCTTTCTTT; CDR3 protein: CASSIERGTEAFF
V gene: TRBV10-3; CDR3 length: 12; clone size: .; J gene: TRBJ1-2; D gene: TRBD1; CDR3 DNA: TGTGCCATGGGGGGACAGACCAATGGCTACACCTTC; CDR3 protein: CAMGGQTNGYTF
V gene: TRBV4-1; CDR3 length: 15; clone size: .; J gene: TRBJ1-4; D gene: TRBD1; CDR3 DNA: TGCGCCAGCAGCCAATTACAGGGGACTAATGAAAAACTGTTTTTT; CDR3 protein: CASSQLQGTNEKLFF
V gene: TRBV5-1; CDR3 length: 18; clone size: .; J gene: TRBJ2-6; D gene: TRBD1; CDR3 DNA: TGCGCCAGCAGCTCCGGTCCCGGGACAGAGTCTGGGGCCAACGTCCTGACTTTC; CDR3 protein: CASSSGPGTESGANVLTF
V gene: TRBV2; CDR3 length: 16; clone size: .; J gene: TRBJ2-7; D gene: TRBD1; CDR3 DNA: TGTGCCAGCAATCCTACCCCGGGACAGGTCCCCTACGAGCAGTACTTC; CDR3 protein: CASNPTPGQVPYEQYF
V gene: TRBV5-4; CDR3 length: 14; clone size: .; J gene: TRBJ1-3; D gene: .; CDR3 DNA: TGTGCCAGCAGCTTGGGGCAGCTTGGAAACACCATATATTTT; CDR3 protein: CASSLGQLGNTIYF
V gene: TRBV7-2; CDR3 length: 16; clone size: .; J gene: TRBJ2-3; D gene: .; CDR3 DNA: TGTGCCAGCAGCTTAGGAAAAGCGCGTATCACAGATACGCAGTATTTT; CDR3 protein: CASSLGKARITDTQYF
V gene: TRBV9; CDR3 length: 14; clone size: .; J gene: TRBJ2-5; D gene: .; CDR3 DNA: TGTGCCAGCAGTGATCCCCGGGGTGGCGAGACCCAGTACTTC; CDR3 protein: CASSDPRGGETQYF
V gene: TRBV6-5; CDR3 length: 12; clone size: .; J gene: TRBJ1-5; D gene: .; CDR3 DNA: TGTGCCAGCAGCGGACAAGGGCAGCCCCAGCATTTT; CDR3 protein: CASSGQGQPQHF
V gene: TRBV28; CDR3 length: 12; clone size: .; J gene: TRBJ2-7; D gene: .; CDR3 DNA: TGTGCCAGCAGTTTATACCACTACGAGCAGTACTTC; CDR3 protein: CASSLYHYEQYF
V gene: TRBV5-6; CDR3 length: 16; clone size: .; J gene: TRBJ2-2; D gene: TRBD2; CDR3 DNA: TGTGCCAGCAGCTCAATAGCGGGAGGTTTAACCGGGGAGCTGTTTTTT; CDR3 protein: CASSSIAGGLTGELFF
V gene: TRBV7-2; CDR3 length: 15; clone size: .; J gene: TRBJ2-7; D gene: TRBD1; CDR3 DNA: TGTGCCAGCAGCCCGGGGGACAGGGCCTCCTACGAGCAGTACTTC; CDR3 protein: CASSPGDRASYEQYF
V gene: TRBV7-2; CDR3 length: 14; clone size: .; J gene: TRBJ2-1; D gene: .; CDR3 DNA: TGTGCCAGCGTTCGGCAGCGGCCCGTGAATGAGCAGTTCTTC; CDR3 protein: CASVRQRPVNEQFF
V gene: TRBV7-2; CDR3 length: 19; clone size: .; J gene: TRBJ2-1; D gene: TRBD2; CDR3 DNA: TGTGCCAGCAGCCGACGACTAGCGGGAGGGCGGGGGGATTACAATGAGCAGTTCTTC; CDR3 protein: CASSRRLAGGRGDYNEQFF
V gene: TRBV11-2; CDR3 length: 15; clone size: .; J gene: TRBJ1-2; D gene: TRBD1; CDR3 DNA: TGTGCCAGCAGCTCCAACAGGGGGCAGAGCTATGGCTACACCTTC; CDR3 protein: CASSSNRGQSYGYTF
V gene: TRBV30; CDR3 length: 14; clone size: .; J gene: TRBJ1-2; D gene: .; CDR3 DNA: TGTGCCTGGAGTGGGTCGGCGGGTAACTATGGCTACACCTTC; CDR3 protein: CAWSGSAGNYGYTF
V gene: TRBV30; CDR3 length: 12; clone size: .; J gene: TRBJ2-3; D gene: .; CDR3 DNA: TGTGCCTCGAGCACAGGGTCAGATACGCAGTATTTT; CDR3 protein: CASSTGSDTQYF
V gene: TRBV19; CDR3 length: 14; clone size: .; J gene: TRBJ1-5; D gene: TRBD1; CDR3 DNA: TGTGCCACCATGGACAGGACTAGCAATCAGCCCCAGCATTTT; CDR3 protein: CATMDRTSNQPQHF
V gene: TRBV28; CDR3 length: 13; clone size: .; J gene: TRBJ1-2; D gene: .; CDR3 DNA: TGTGCCAGCGGTGGACAGACCTACTATGGCTACACCTTC; CDR3 protein: CASGGQTYYGYTF
V gene: TRBV7-2; CDR3 length: 15; clone size: .; J gene: TRBJ1-5; D gene: .; CDR3 DNA: TGTGCCAGCAGCTTACGGCCAGGGATCGGCCAGCCCCAGCATTTT; CDR3 protein: CASSLRPGIGQPQHF
V gene: TRBV30; CDR3 length: 16; clone size: once; J gene: TRBJ2-1; D gene: TRBD2; CDR3 DNA: TGTGCCTGGAGTGGGGCTAGCGGGAGCTCCTACAATGAGCAGTTCTTC; CDR3 protein: CAWSGASGSSYNEQFF
V gene: TRBV7-9; CDR3 length: 14; clone size: once; J gene: TRBJ1-2; D gene: TRBD1; CDR3 DNA: TGTGCCAGCAGCCCAACGACAGGGTCCGATGGCTACACCTTC; CDR3 protein: CASSPTTGSDGYTF
V gene: TRBV5-6; CDR3 length: 15; clone size: .; J gene: TRBJ1-3; D gene: .; CDR3 DNA: TGTGCCAGCAGCTCTTACCGGGACTCTGGAAACACCATATATTTT; CDR3 protein: CASSSYRDSGNTIYF
V gene: TRBV6-6; CDR3 length: 16; clone size: .; J gene: TRBJ1-5; D gene: .; CDR3 DNA: TGTGCCAGCAGTTACTTACAGGGTCCCCACAATCAGCCCCAGCATTTT; CDR3 protein: CASSYLQGPHNQPQHF
V gene: TRBV14; CDR3 length: 15; clone size: .; J gene: TRBJ2-1; D gene: .; CDR3 DNA: TGTGCCAGCAGCCAAGACAAGTGGGGGTATGTTGAGCAGTTCTTC; CDR3 protein: CASSQDKWGYVEQFF
V gene: TRBV4-2; CDR3 length: 14; clone size: .; J gene: TRBJ1-4; D gene: .; CDR3 DNA: TGTGCCAGCAGCCAAGGGGGGGTGGGAGAAAAACTGTTTTTT; CDR3 protein: CASSQGGVGEKLFF
V gene: TRBV27; CDR3 length: 14; clone size: .; J gene: TRBJ1-2; D gene: TRBD1; CDR3 DNA: TGTGCCAGCAGTTTCCGGACAGGGGACTATGGCTACACCTTC; CDR3 protein: CASSFRTGDYGYTF
V gene: TRBV28; CDR3 length: 17; clone size: .; J gene: TRBJ2-5; D gene: TRBD2; CDR3 DNA: TGTGCCACCACCTCCGGGGGGCTAGCGGGAGTCAGGGAGACCCAGTACTTC; CDR3 protein: CATTSGGLAGVRETQYF
V gene: TRBV5-1; CDR3 length: 17; clone size: .; J gene: TRBJ2-1; D gene: .; CDR3 DNA: TGCGCCAGCAGCCCGAGAGTCTTAGTAGGGAAAAGGAATGAGCAGTTCTTC; CDR3 protein: CASSPRVLVGKRNEQFF
V gene: TRBV7-8; CDR3 length: 15; clone size: .; J gene: TRBJ2-5; D gene: TRBD1; CDR3 DNA: TGTGCCAGCAGCCCGAGTAGGGGGCTTCGGGAGACCCAGTACTTC; CDR3 protein: CASSPSRGLRETQYF
V gene: TRBV11-2; CDR3 length: 16; clone size: .; J gene: TRBJ2-1; D gene: TRBD1; CDR3 DNA: TGTGCCAGCAGCTTTAGGAGGGACAGGGTAAACAATGAGCAGTTCTTC; CDR3 protein: CASSFRRDRVNNEQFF